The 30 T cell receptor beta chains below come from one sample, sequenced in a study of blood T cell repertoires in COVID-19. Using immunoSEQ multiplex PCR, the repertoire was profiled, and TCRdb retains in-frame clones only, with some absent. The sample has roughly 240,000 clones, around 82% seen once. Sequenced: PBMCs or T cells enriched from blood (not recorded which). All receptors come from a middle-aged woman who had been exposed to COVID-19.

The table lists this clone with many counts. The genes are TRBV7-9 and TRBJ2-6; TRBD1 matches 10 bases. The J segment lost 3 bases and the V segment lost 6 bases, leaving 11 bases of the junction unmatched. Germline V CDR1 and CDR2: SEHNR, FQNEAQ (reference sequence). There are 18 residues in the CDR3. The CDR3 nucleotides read TGTGCCAGCAGTTTCCAGGGGACAGGGGTTGGTGGGGCCAACGTCCTGACTTTC. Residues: CASSFQGTGVGGANVLTF.

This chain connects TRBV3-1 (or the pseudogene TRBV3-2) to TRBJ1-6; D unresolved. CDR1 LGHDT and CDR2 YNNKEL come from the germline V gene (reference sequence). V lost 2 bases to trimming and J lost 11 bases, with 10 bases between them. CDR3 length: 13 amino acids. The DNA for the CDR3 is TGTGCCAGCAGCCAACTCTCCGGGGCACCCCTCCACTTT. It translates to CASSQLSGAPLHF.

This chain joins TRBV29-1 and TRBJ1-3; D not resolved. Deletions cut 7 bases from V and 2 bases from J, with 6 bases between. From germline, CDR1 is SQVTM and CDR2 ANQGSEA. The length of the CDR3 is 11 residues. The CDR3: CSGGTGNTIYF. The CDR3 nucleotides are TGCAGCGGGGGTACTGGAAACACCATATATTTT.

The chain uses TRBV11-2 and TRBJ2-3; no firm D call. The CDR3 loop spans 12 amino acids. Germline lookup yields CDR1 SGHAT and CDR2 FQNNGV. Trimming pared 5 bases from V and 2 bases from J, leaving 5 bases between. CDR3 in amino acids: CASSQFTDTQYF. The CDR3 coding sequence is TGTGCCAGCAGCCAATTCACAGATACGCAGTATTTT. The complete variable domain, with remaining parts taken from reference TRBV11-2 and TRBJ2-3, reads EAGVAQSPRYKIIEKRQSVAFWCNPISGHATLYWYQQILGQGPKLLIQFQNNGVVDDSQLPKDRFSAERLKGVDSTLKIQPAKLEDSAVYLCASSQFTDTQYFGPGTRLTVL.

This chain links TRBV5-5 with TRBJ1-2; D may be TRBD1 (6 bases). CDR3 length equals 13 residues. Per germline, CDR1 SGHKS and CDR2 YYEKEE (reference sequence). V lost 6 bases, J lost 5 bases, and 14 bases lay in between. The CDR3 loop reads CASTGQPAYGYTF. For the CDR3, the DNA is TGTGCCAGCACCGGACAGCCCGCTTATGGCTACACCTTC.

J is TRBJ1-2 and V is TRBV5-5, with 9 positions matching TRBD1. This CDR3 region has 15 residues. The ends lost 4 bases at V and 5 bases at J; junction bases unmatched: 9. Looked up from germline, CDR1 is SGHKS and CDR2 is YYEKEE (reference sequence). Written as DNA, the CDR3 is TGTGCCAGCAGCCTGAGGGGACAGGGAGGGTATGGCTACACCTTC. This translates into CASSLRGQGGYGYTF.

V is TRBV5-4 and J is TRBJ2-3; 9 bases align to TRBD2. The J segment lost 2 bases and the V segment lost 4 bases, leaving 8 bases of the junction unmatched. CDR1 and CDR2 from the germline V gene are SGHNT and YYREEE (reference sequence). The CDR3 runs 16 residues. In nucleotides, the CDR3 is TGTGCCAGCAGCCCAGACTTAGCGGGGGTCACAGATACGCAGTATTTT. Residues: CASSPDLAGVTDTQYF.

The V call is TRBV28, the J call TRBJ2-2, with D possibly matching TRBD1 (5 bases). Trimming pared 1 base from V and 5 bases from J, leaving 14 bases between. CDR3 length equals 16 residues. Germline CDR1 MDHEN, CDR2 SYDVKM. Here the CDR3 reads CASSLSQGPETGELFF. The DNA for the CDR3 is TGTGCCAGCAGTTTATCCCAGGGCCCGGAAACCGGGGAGCTGTTTTTT.

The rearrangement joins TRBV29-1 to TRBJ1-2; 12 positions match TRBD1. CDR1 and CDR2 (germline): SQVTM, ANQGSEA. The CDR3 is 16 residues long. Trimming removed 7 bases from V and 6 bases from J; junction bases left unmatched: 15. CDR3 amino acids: CSARPGQGALEDGYTF. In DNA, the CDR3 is TGCAGCGCCAGACCGGGACAGGGGGCGTTAGAGGATGGCTACACCTTC.

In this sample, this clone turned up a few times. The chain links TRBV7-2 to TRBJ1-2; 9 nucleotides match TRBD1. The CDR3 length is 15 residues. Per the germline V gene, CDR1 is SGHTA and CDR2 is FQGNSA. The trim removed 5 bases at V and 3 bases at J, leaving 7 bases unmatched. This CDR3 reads CASSTWTGADYGYTF. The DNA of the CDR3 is TGTGCCAGCAGCACTTGGACAGGGGCCGACTATGGCTACACCTTC.

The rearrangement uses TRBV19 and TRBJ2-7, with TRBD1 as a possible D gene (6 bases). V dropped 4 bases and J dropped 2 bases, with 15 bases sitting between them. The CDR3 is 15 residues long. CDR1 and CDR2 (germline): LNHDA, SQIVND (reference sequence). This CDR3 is CASSSYRAETYEQYF. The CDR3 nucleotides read TGTGCCAGTAGTAGTTACAGGGCCGAAACCTACGAGCAGTACTTC.

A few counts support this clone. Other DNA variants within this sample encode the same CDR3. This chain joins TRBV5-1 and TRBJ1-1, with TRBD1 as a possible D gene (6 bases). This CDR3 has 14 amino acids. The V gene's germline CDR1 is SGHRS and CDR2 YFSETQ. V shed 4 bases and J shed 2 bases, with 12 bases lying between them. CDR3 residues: CASSLGGANTEAFF. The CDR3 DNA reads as TGCGCCAGCAGCCTAGGGGGGGCCAACACTGAAGCTTTCTTT.

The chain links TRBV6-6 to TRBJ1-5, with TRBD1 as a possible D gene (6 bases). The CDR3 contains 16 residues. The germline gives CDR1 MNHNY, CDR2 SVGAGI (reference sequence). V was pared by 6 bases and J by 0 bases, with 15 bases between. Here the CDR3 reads CASRPGGANSNQPQHF. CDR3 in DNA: TGTGCCAGCAGGCCGGGGGGGGCAAATAGCAATCAGCCCCAGCATTTT.

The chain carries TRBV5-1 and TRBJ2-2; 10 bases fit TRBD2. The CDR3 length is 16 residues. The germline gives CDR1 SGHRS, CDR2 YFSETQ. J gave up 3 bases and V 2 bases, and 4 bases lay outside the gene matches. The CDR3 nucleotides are TGCGCCAGCAGCTTTCTAGCGGGGGTCGACACCGGGGAGCTGTTTTTT. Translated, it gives CASSFLAGVDTGELFF.

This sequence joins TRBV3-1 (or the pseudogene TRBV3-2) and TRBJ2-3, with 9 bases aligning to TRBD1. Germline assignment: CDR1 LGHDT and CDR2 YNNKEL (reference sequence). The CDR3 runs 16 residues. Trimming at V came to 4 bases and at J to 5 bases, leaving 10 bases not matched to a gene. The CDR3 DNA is TGTGCCAGCAGCCCATGGGACAGGGTAACCGGAGATACGCAGTATTTT. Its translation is CASSPWDRVTGDTQYF.

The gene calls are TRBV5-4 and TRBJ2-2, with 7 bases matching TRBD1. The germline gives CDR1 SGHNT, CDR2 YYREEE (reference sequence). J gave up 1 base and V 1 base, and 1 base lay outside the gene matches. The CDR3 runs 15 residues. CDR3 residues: CASSLRQGNTGELFF. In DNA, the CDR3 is TGTGCCAGCAGCTTGCGACAGGGGAACACCGGGGAGCTGTTTTTT.

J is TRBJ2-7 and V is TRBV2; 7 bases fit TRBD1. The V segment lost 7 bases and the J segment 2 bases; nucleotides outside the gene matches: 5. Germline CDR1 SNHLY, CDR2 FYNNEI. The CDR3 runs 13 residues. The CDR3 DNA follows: TGTGCCAGCAACCGGGACAGCCCCTACGAGCAGTACTTC. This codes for CASNRDSPYEQYF.

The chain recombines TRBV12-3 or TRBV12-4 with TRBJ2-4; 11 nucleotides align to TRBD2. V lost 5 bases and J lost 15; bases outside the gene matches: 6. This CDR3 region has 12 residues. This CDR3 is CASSASSGGRYF. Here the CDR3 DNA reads TGTGCCAGCAGTGCCTCTAGCGGGGGGCGGTACTTC.

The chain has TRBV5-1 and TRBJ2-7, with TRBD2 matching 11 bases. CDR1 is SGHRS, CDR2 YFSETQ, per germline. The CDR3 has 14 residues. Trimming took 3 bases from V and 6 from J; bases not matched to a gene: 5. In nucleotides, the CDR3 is TGCGCCAGCAGCTACGGGACTAGCGGCTCCGAGCAGTACTTC. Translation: CASSYGTSGSEQYF.

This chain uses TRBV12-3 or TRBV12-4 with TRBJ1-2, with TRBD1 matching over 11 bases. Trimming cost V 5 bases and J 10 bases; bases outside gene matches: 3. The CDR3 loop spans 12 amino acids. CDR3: CASSRTGGVYTF. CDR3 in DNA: TGTGCCAGCAGTAGGACAGGGGGCGTCTACACCTTC.

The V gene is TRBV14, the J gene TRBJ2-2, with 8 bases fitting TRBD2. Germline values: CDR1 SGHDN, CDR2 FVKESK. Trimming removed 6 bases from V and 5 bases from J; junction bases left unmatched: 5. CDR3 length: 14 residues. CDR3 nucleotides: TGTGCCAGCAGTCAATTAGCGGGGACCGGGGAGCTGTTTTTT. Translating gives CASSQLAGTGELFF.

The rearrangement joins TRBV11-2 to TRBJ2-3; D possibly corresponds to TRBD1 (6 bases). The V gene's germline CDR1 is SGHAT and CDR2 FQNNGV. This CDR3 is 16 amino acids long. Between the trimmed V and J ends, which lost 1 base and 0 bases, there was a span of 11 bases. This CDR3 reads CASSLVFRGSTDTQYF. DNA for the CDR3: TGTGCCAGCAGCTTAGTATTTAGGGGGAGCACAGATACGCAGTATTTT.

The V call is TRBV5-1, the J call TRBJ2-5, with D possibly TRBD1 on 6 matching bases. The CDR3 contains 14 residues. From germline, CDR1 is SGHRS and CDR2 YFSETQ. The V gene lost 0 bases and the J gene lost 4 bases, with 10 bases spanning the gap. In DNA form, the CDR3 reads TGCGCCAGCAGCTTGGACAGGGTAGGAGAGACCCAGTACTTC. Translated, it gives CASSLDRVGETQYF.

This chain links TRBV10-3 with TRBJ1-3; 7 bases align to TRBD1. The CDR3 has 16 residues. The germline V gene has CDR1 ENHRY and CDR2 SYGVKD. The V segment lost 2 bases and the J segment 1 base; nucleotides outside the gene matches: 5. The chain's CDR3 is CAISEGTVLSGNTIYF. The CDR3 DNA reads TGTGCCATCAGTGAGGGGACAGTTTTGTCTGGAAACACCATATATTTT.

CDR3 sequence: CASSLSGTTLRFLYEQYF. CDR3 coding DNA: TGTGCCAGCAGCTTATCCGGGACTACCCTTCGGTTTCTCTACGAGCAGTACTTC. J is TRBJ2-7 and V is TRBV5-8; TRBD2 aligns across 7 bases. From germline, CDR1 is SGHTS and CDR2 YDEGEE. The CDR3 length is 18 residues. V was clipped by 2 bases and J by 3 bases; unmatched bases: 17.

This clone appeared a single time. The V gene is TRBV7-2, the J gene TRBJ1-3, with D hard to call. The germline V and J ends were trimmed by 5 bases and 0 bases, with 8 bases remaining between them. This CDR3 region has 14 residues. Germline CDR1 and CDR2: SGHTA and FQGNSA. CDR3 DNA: TGTGCCAGCAGCGGAGGTGGCTCTGGAAACACCATATATTTT. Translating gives CASSGGGSGNTIYF.

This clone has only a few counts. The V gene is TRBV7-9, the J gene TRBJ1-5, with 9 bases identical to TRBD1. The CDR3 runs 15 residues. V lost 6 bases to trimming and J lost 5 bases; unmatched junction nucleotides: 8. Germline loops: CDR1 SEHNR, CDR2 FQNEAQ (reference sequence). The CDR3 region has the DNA TGTGCCAGCAGTTTGGGACAGGGTGACTATCAGCCCCAGCATTTT. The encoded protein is CASSLGQGDYQPQHF.

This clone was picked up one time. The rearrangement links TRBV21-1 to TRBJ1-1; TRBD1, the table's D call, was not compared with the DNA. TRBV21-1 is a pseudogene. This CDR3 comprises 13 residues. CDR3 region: CASSKRPHWGRLF. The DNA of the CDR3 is TGTGCCAGCAGCAAACGCCCACACTGGGGGCGGCTCTTT.

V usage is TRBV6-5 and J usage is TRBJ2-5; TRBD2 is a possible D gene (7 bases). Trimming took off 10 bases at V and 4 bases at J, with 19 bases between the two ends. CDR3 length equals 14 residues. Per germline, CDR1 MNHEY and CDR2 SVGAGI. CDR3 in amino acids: CATAPRGAGETQYF. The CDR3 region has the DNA TGTGCCACCGCCCCCCGGGGGGCAGGAGAGACCCAGTACTTC.

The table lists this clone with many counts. In nucleotides, the CDR3 is TGCGCCAGCAGCTCGACCGGGACTTTGGGGAGCCCCTCGGATAAGACCTTC. Translated, it gives CASSSTGTLGSPSDKTF. The chain recombines TRBV5-1 with TRBJ1-2; tentatively, D is TRBD1 (5 bases). Germline V gene lookup returns CDR1 SGHRS and CDR2 YFSETQ. V was pared by 3 bases and J by 14 bases, with 32 bases between. This CDR3 region has 17 residues.